This T cell receptor beta chain was obtained from a study of blood T cell repertoires in COVID-19. This table comes from immunoSEQ multiplex PCR, and its TCRdb copy is limited to in-frame clones, with some not included. The sample holds 95,000 to 150,000 clones; almost 90% are singletons and the top ten take 3.8%. The CDR3 sequence is 15 residues long. Trimming removed 3 bases from V and 6 bases from J; junction bases left unmatched: 6. CDR1 and CDR2 from the germline V gene are SEHNR and FQNEAQ (reference sequence). Sequenced material: peripheral blood. The receptor's source is a woman aged 55-70 years with COVID-19, enrolled during active disease. The rearrangement joins TRBV7-9 to TRBJ1-5; 9 nucleotides agree with TRBD1. CDR3 coding DNA: TGTGCCAGCAGCTTGGGGACAGGGACGGTTCAGCCCCAGCATTTT. Amino acid sequence: CASSLGTGTVQPQHF.